Listed below are T cell receptor beta chains from one sample, sequenced in a study of blood T cell repertoires in COVID-19. Repertoires were generated with immunoSEQ multiplex PCR, while TCRdb's copy carries only in-frame clones and drops some. The sample includes hundreds of thousands of clones, about 93% of them seen just once. Sequencing used peripheral blood. Receptors were obtained from a man aged 55 to 70 with COVID-19, enrolled during active disease. The CDR3 runs from the conserved cysteine through the conserved F or W. Each record gives: D gene, clone size, V gene, J gene, CDR3 DNA, CDR3 protein. The D gene is left open where the match is weak. Only some rows state a clone size, as once, few, many or a class for expanded clones.

>-|-|TRBV4-1|TRBJ1-6
TGCGCCAGCAGCCAAGGCCCCCCAGGCCCAGATTCACCCCTCCACTTT
CASSQGPPGPDSPLHF
>-|-|TRBV7-2|TRBJ2-1
TGTGCCAGCAGCCCAAACTCAGGAAACTACAATGAGCAGTTCTTC
CASSPNSGNYNEQFF
>-|-|TRBV5-1|TRBJ2-7
TGCGCCAGCAGCTTGGATCCGGGGATAGGCGAGCAGTACTTC
CASSLDPGIGEQYF
>-|-|TRBV11-2|TRBJ2-4
TGTGCCAGCAGCCCCATGGTGGCCAGGGTTCAAAACATTCAGTACTTC
CASSPMVARVQNIQYF
>-|-|TRBV6-5|TRBJ2-1
TGTGCCAGCCGGACAGCCGCCGGGAATGAGCAGTTCTTC
CASRTAAGNEQFF
>-|-|TRBV30|TRBJ1-5
TGTGCCTGGGCTGAGATCGGGAGTTATAGCAATCAGCCCCAGCATTTT
CAWAEIGSYSNQPQHF
>TRBD1|-|TRBV7-2|TRBJ1-1
TGTGCCAGCAGCTACAGGGGAGTTGAAGCTTTCTTT
CASSYRGVEAFF
>TRBD2|-|TRBV4-1|TRBJ2-1
TGCGCCAGCAGCCCCCAGCTAGGTAGCGGGGGGTTGACCTACAATGAGCAGTTCTTC
CASSPQLGSGGLTYNEQFF
>-|few|TRBV20-1|TRBJ2-1
TGCAGTGCCAGTTACTCTCGGGACAATGAGCAGTTCTTC
CSASYSRDNEQFF
>TRBD1|-|TRBV7-2|TRBJ2-4
TGTGCCAGCAGCTTAGGGGGACAGGGGCGAGCCAAAAACATTCAGTACTTC
CASSLGGQGRAKNIQYF
>TRBD1|-|TRBV18|TRBJ1-1
TGTGCCAGCTCACCGCGACAGGGCCAGAACACTGAAGCTTTCTTT
CASSPRQGQNTEAFF
>-|-|TRBV11-2|TRBJ1-1
TGTGCCAGCAGCTTTGGAGACAGGGAAGCTTTCTTT
CASSFGDREAFF
>-|-|TRBV5-1|TRBJ1-1
TGCGCCAGCAGCTTCGGGGAAAAGAACACTGAAGCTTTCTTT
CASSFGEKNTEAFF
>TRBD1|-|TRBV19|TRBJ1-1
TGTGCCAGTAGTAGCTCAGGGGGCGGCACTGAAGCTTTCTTT
CASSSSGGGTEAFF
>-|once|TRBV5-1|TRBJ2-3
TGCGCCAGCAGCTTAACTAGAGGCACAGATACGCAGTATTTT
CASSLTRGTDTQYF
>TRBD1|-|TRBV28|TRBJ1-1
TGTGCCAGCAGCCTAGGACAGGGGGCCGATACTGAAGCTTTCTTT
CASSLGQGADTEAFF